The next 9 T cell receptor beta chains were all read from a single sample in a study of T cells after posttransplantation cyclophosphamide. Profiling relied on immunoSEQ multiplex PCR, and the TCRdb table lists in-frame clones only, not all of them. The data show 25,000 to 35,000 clones, 70% to 90% seen once. The material sequenced was PBMCs. The receptor set was obtained from a man in his fifties or sixties.

The chain employs TRBV19 and TRBJ2-1; D might be TRBD1 (6 bases). Between the trimmed V and J ends, which lost 4 bases and 6 bases, there was a span of 13 bases. Germline values: CDR1 LNHDA, CDR2 SQIVND (reference sequence). This CDR3 spans 14 amino acids. The CDR3 protein is CASSTSYRVNEQFF. The DNA of the CDR3 is TGTGCCAGTAGTACCTCCTACAGGGTCAATGAGCAGTTCTTC.

This chain connects TRBV19 to TRBJ2-7; 9 bases align to TRBD2. Losses at the gene ends were 4 bases for V and 7 bases for J; bases not matched to a gene: 11. Per the germline V gene, CDR1 is LNHDA and CDR2 is SQIVND (reference sequence). The length of the CDR3 is 15 residues. As DNA, the CDR3 is TGTGCCAGTAGTAAGGGGTCAGCGGGAGGCGGGGAGCAGTACTTC. It encodes CASSKGSAGGGEQYF.

This clone was counted only a few times. The chain is built from TRBV5-1 and TRBJ2-7; D not certain. Germline CDR1 reads SGHRS; CDR2 reads YFSETQ. The CDR3 is made up of 13 amino acids. V was cut by 0 bases and J by 3 bases, with 7 bases left in between. The chain's CDR3 is CASSLGLGYEQYF. The CDR3, as DNA: TGCGCCAGCAGCTTGGGACTGGGCTACGAGCAGTACTTC.

The chain recombines TRBV2 with TRBJ1-1; D call uncertain. Germline lookup yields CDR1 SNHLY and CDR2 FYNNEI. Trimming removed 7 bases from V and 2 bases from J, with 11 bases in between. This CDR3 spans 13 amino acids. Here the CDR3 reads CASNGGSNTEAFF. As DNA, the CDR3 is TGTGCCAGCAATGGCGGCTCCAACACTGAAGCTTTCTTT.

The chain employs TRBV18 and TRBJ1-1; no firm D call. The germline CDR1 and CDR2 sequences are KGHSH and LQKENI. This CDR3 contains 17 residues. V was trimmed by 3 bases and J by 1 base, leaving 18 bases between them. DNA of the CDR3: TGTGCCAGCTCACCGCCGGGATTAAGACTCTCGAACACTGAAGCTTTCTTT. The encoded protein is CASSPPGLRLSNTEAFF.

This sequence joins TRBV20-1 and TRBJ1-2; D gene uncertain. Trimming stripped 8 bases from V and 4 bases from J, with 11 bases between. The CDR3 length is 11 residues. Per the germline V gene, CDR1 is DFQATT and CDR2 is SNEGSKA (reference sequence). The CDR3 DNA reads TGCAGTTATGTGTCGTTCTATGGCTACACCTTC. This gives the protein CSYVSFYGYTF.

The J gene is TRBJ1-1, the V gene TRBV10-2; weak D call: TRBD1 (6 bases). Trimming took 3 bases from V and 5 from J, leaving 10 bases between them. The germline V gene encodes CDR1 WSHSY and CDR2 SAAADI. CDR3 length: 13 residues. The CDR3 DNA is TGCGCCAGCAGTGACAGGGGAGTAACTGAAGCTTTCTTT. Translating gives CASSDRGVTEAFF.

The rearrangement uses TRBV5-1 and TRBJ1-1; D is perhaps TRBD1 (6 bases). The CDR3 extends over 15 amino acids. The germline V gene has CDR1 SGHRS and CDR2 YFSETQ. Trimming left V 3 bases short and J 2 bases short, with 14 bases between. The CDR3 region is CASSSQGVGNTEAFF. CDR3 nucleotide sequence: TGCGCCAGCAGCTCACAGGGAGTAGGCAACACTGAAGCTTTCTTT.

This clone showed up just once. The chain recombines TRBV18 with TRBJ2-5; a possible D gene is TRBD1 (5 bases). V lost 3 bases to trimming and J lost 4 bases, with 12 bases between them. Germline CDR1 reads KGHSH; CDR2 reads LQKENI. There are 14 residues in the CDR3. In DNA form, the CDR3 reads TGTGCCAGCTCACCCACAGGAGCAACAGAGACCCAGTACTTC. Translated: CASSPTGATETQYF.